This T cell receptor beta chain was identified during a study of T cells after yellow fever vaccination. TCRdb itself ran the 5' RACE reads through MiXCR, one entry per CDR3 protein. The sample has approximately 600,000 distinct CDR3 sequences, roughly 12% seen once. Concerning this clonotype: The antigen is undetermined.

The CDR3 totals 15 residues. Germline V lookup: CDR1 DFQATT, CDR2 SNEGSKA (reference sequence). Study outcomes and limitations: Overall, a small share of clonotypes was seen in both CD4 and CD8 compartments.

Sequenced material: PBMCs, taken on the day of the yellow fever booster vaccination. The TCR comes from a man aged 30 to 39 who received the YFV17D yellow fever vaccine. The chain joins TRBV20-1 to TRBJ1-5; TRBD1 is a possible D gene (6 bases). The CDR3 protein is CSAAWGGVKNQPQHF. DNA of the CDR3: TGCAGCGCGGCGTGGGGGGGCGTTAAGAATCAGCCCCAGCATTTT.